The 21 T cell receptor beta chains listed next were all sequenced from one sample in a study of blood T cell repertoires in COVID-19. Clones were sequenced by immunoSEQ multiplex PCR, and TCRdb holds only the in-frame ones, with some missing. The sample shows about 89,000 clones, approximately 82% of them seen only once. The sequenced material came from peripheral blood. These receptor sequences come from a man aged 70 or older with acute or convalescent COVID-19.

The CDR3 region has the DNA TGTGCCAGCAGTTACTCGACACAGGGGGCAGCCTACGAGCAGTACTTC. Its protein is CASSYSTQGAAYEQYF. The chain combines TRBV6-5 with TRBJ2-7, with 9 positions matching TRBD1. V shed 0 bases, J shed 2 bases, and the junction held 5 bases outside the gene matches. Per the germline V gene, CDR1 is MNHEY and CDR2 is SVGAGI. CDR3 size: 16 residues.

The chain is built from TRBV6-5 and TRBJ2-3, with D hard to call. Germline-derived CDR1 and CDR2 are MNHEY and SVGAGI. The CDR3 has 15 residues. V shed 6 bases and J shed 0 bases, with 13 bases lying between them. CDR3 sequence reads: CASSRTITSTDTQYF. Written as DNA, the CDR3 is TGTGCCAGCAGCAGAACTATTACTAGCACAGATACGCAGTATTTT.

This chain uses TRBV11-2 with TRBJ1-1; D is possibly TRBD1 (6 bases). CDR1 SGHAT and CDR2 FQNNGV come from the germline V gene. This CDR3 has 15 amino acids. The V and J ends lost 5 bases and 0 bases respectively, with 13 bases between them. In nucleotides, the CDR3 is TGTGCCAGCAGCGGCTCACAGGGCTTGAACACTGAAGCTTTCTTT. It yields the protein CASSGSQGLNTEAFF.

The chain joins TRBV5-1 to TRBJ1-1, with 11 positions matching TRBD1. The CDR3 is 18 amino acids. J was trimmed by 1 base and V by 0 bases; bases with no gene match: 8. Germline V gene data show CDR1 as SGHRS and CDR2 as YFSETQ. The CDR3 bases are TGCGCCAGCAGCTTGGACCTTCGGACAGGGGGCAGGAACACTGAAGCTTTCTTT. Translating it yields CASSLDLRTGGRNTEAFF.

The gene calls are TRBV14 and TRBJ1-4; the match to TRBD1 covers 9 bases. The V gene end was trimmed by 4 bases and the J gene end by 5 bases; junction bases not matched to a gene: 8. The CDR3 covers 16 residues. The V gene's germline CDR1 is SGHDN and CDR2 FVKESK. The CDR3 DNA sequence: TGTGCCAGCAGCCGCCAAGATGGGACAGGGAATGAAAAACTGTTTTTT. This gives the protein CASSRQDGTGNEKLFF.

The J gene is TRBJ1-2, the V gene TRBV28; D call uncertain. The CDR3 is 15 amino acids. The germline CDR1 and CDR2 sequences are MDHEN and SYDVKM. The V end was cut by 1 base, the J end by 2 bases, with 11 bases between. The CDR3 loop is CASSLFIAGNYGYTF. In DNA form, the CDR3 reads TGTGCCAGCAGTTTATTTATTGCGGGGAACTATGGCTACACCTTC.

V is TRBV6-2 or TRBV6-3 and J is TRBJ2-5, with D unresolved. Trimming stripped 2 bases from V and 3 bases from J, with 7 bases between. The CDR3 length is 13 residues. The germline gives CDR1 MNHEY, CDR2 SVGEGT. The CDR3 loop is CASSYPPKETQYF. The CDR3 coding sequence is TGTGCCAGCAGTTACCCCCCAAAAGAGACCCAGTACTTC.

The chain employs TRBV6-5 and TRBJ1-2; TRBD1 might be the D (6 bases). V lost 2 bases and J lost 8, with 21 bases in between. Per the germline V gene, CDR1 is MNHEY and CDR2 is SVGAGI. The CDR3 is 16 residues long. CDR3 coding DNA: TGTGCCAGCAGTTACGCATACGGGGGGGCGCTCAAAGGCTACACCTTC. Protein sequence: CASSYAYGGALKGYTF.

The rearrangement joins TRBV7-2 to TRBJ1-4, with D hard to call. V was trimmed by 1 base and J by 0 bases, leaving 12 bases between them. This CDR3 contains 17 residues. Germline CDR1 is SGHTA and CDR2 is FQGNSA. In DNA form, the CDR3 reads TGTGCCAGCAGCTTAGTCTCGGGGTTTGCAACTAATGAAAAACTGTTTTTT. Amino acid sequence: CASSLVSGFATNEKLFF.

The chain carries TRBV5-1 and TRBJ2-2, with D maybe TRBD1 (6 bases). The V end was cut by 0 bases, the J end by 0 bases, with 15 bases between. The CDR3 loop spans 18 amino acids. Germline lookup yields CDR1 SGHRS and CDR2 YFSETQ. DNA for the CDR3: TGCGCCAGCAGCTTGGGCCCCCAGGGGTGGGCGAACACCGGGGAGCTGTTTTTT. This codes for CASSLGPQGWANTGELFF.

This chain links TRBV18 with TRBJ1-2; TRBD1 agrees at 7 bases. CDR1 is KGHSH and CDR2 is LQKENI in the germline V gene. J lost 10 bases, V lost 3 bases, and 5 bases had no gene match. The CDR3 extends over 12 amino acids. CDR3 nucleotides: TGTGCCAGCTCACCGGGACAGAATGACTACACCTTC. Its protein is CASSPGQNDYTF.

This chain connects TRBV19 to TRBJ1-1; weak D call: TRBD1 (5 bases). Trimming took off 0 bases at V and 7 bases at J, with 12 bases between the two ends. Germline CDR1 LNHDA, CDR2 SQIVND (reference sequence). The CDR3 has 14 residues. CDR3 in amino acids: CASSIDGGLGEAFF. In nucleotides, the CDR3 is TGTGCCAGTAGTATAGACGGGGGACTTGGTGAAGCTTTCTTT.

This rearrangement joins TRBV19 to TRBJ1-6, with 9 bases matching TRBD1. V lost 5 bases and J lost 6; bases outside the gene matches: 11. This CDR3 contains 17 residues. Looked up from germline, CDR1 is LNHDA and CDR2 is SQIVND (reference sequence). CDR3 region: CASSVTPPGQGNSPLHF. In DNA form, the CDR3 reads TGTGCCAGTAGTGTAACCCCGCCGGGACAGGGTAATTCACCCCTCCACTTT.

A few counts support this clone. The chain carries TRBV3-1 (or the pseudogene TRBV3-2) and TRBJ2-1; tentative D call: TRBD1 (5 bases). Germline assignment: CDR1 LGHDT and CDR2 YNNKEL (reference sequence). Trimming took off 0 bases at V and 0 bases at J, with 15 bases between the two ends. This CDR3 has 18 residues. CDR3 loop: CASSQDPFQGSSYNEQFF. CDR3 DNA sequence: TGTGCCAGCAGCCAAGATCCCTTCCAGGGTAGCTCCTACAATGAGCAGTTCTTC.

This clone was recorded once. The chain uses TRBV28 and TRBJ1-1; tentative D call: TRBD1 (6 bases). The V gene lost 5 bases and the J gene lost 1 base, with 17 bases spanning the gap. Per germline, CDR1 MDHEN and CDR2 SYDVKM. The CDR3 has 16 residues. CDR3 DNA sequence: TGTGCCAGCAGTCCCCCTCCAGGGGACGGGAACACTGAAGCTTTCTTT. Amino acids: CASSPPPGDGNTEAFF.

This clone was found a few times. The chain employs TRBV5-8 and TRBJ1-1; 8 positions agree with TRBD1. The CDR3 has 16 residues. V dropped 4 bases and J dropped 1; count of bases not matched to a gene: 9. CDR1 is SGHTS and CDR2 is YDEGEE in the germline V gene. CDR3 coding DNA: TGTGCCAGCAGCGCAATGACAGGGGTGTCGAACACTGAAGCTTTCTTT. As protein: CASSAMTGVSNTEAFF. The variable domain in full, completed from reference TRBV5-8 and TRBJ1-1, reads EAGVTQSPTHLIKTRGQQATLRCSPISGHTSVYWYQQALGLGLQFLLWYDEGEERNRGNFPPRFSGRQFPNYSSELNVNALELEDSALYLCASSAMTGVSNTEAFFGQGTRLTVV.

This rearrangement joins TRBV29-1 to TRBJ2-5, with a possible D match to TRBD1 (6 bases). This CDR3 has 12 residues. V lost 3 bases, J lost 1 base, and 6 bases lay in between. Germline V CDR1 and CDR2: SQVTM, ANQGSEA. The CDR3 spells CSVDRGQETQYF. The CDR3 DNA is TGCAGCGTTGACAGGGGCCAAGAGACCCAGTACTTC.

This clone has more than one count but fewer than ten. The V gene is TRBV5-4, the J gene TRBJ1-3, with D uncertain. Deletions cut 1 base from V and 0 bases from J, with 5 bases between. Germline V gene lookup returns CDR1 SGHNT and CDR2 YYREEE (reference sequence). The CDR3 spans 14 residues. The CDR3 spells CASSLWSSGNTIYF. The CDR3 DNA reads TGTGCCAGCAGCTTGTGGAGCTCTGGAAACACCATATATTTT. The full variable domain, rest sourced from reference TRBV5-4 and TRBJ1-3, is ETGVTQSPTHLIKTRGQQVTLRCSSQSGHNTVSWYQQALGQGPQFIFQYYREEENGRGNFPPRFSGLQFPNYSSELNVNALELDDSALYLCASSLWSSGNTIYFGEGSWLTVV.

The chain couples TRBV6-5 to TRBJ2-3; the D is unclear. V was trimmed by 6 bases and J by 5 bases, leaving 9 bases between them. Germline CDR1 is MNHEY and CDR2 is SVGAGI. There are 12 residues in the CDR3. CDR3 in DNA: TGTGCCAGCAGCTCTCAGGTAGATACGCAGTATTTT. It yields the protein CASSSQVDTQYF.

This chain links TRBV13 with TRBJ2-7; 7 positions match TRBD2. Germline values: CDR1 PRHDT, CDR2 FYEKMQ (reference sequence). V lost 5 bases, J lost 2 bases, and 6 bases stayed unmatched. CDR3 length: 14 residues. The CDR3 is CASSRRDYAYEQYF. CDR3 in DNA: TGTGCCAGCAGCCGCCGGGACTATGCCTACGAGCAGTACTTC.

The chain recombines TRBV7-2 with TRBJ2-7, with D possibly being TRBD1 (6 bases). Looked up from germline, CDR1 is SGHTA and CDR2 is FQGNSA. The V and J ends lost 0 bases and 9 bases respectively, with 12 bases between them. This CDR3 contains 13 residues. The CDR3, as DNA: TGTGCCAGCAGCTTAGCACCCGGACAGCCGCAGTACTTC. Its translation is CASSLAPGQPQYF. Complete variable domain (other parts from reference TRBV7-2 and TRBJ2-7): GAGVSQSPSNKVTEKGKDVELRCDPISGHTALYWYRQSLGQGLEFLIYFQGNSAPDKSGLPSDRFSAERTGGSVSTLTIQRTQQEDSAVYLCASSLAPGQPQYFGPGTRLTVT.